Each of the 25 T cell receptor beta chains below was sequenced from the same sample in a study of lung T cells in sarcoidosis with Löfgren's syndrome. Via MiXCR, TCRdb re-called the reads, giving one row per CDR3 protein. The sample includes 60,000 to 70,000 distinct CDR3 sequences, around 20% of them seen just once. Input material: CD4+ T cells from PBMCs. Every receptor here comes from a human donor with sarcoidosis (Löfgren's syndrome or another form), or a control subject (not recorded which).

The sample holds many counts of this clonotype. J is TRBJ2-6 and V is TRBV6-1, with D unclear. The CDR3 totals 13 residues. Germline V gives CDR1 MNHNS, CDR2 SASEGT. V lost 5 bases to trimming and J lost 4 bases, with 6 bases between them. CDR3 sequence reads: CASSRSGANVLTF. The CDR3, as DNA: TGTGCCAGCAGTCGCTCGGGGGCCAACGTCCTGACTTTC.

This clonotype was counted only a few times. This may be a read error: a much more frequent sequence differs by one nucleotide. No conserved phenylalanine or tryptophan ends this CDR3, so it is likely a read error. The J gene is TRBJ2-3, the V gene TRBV25-1, with a tentative D call TRBD2 (6 bases). The V gene's germline CDR1 is MGHDK and CDR2 SYGVNS. This CDR3 contains 15 residues. Trimming took 5 bases from V and 6 from J, leaving 18 bases between them. The CDR3 bases are TGTGCCAGCAGTCCTCGTCGGCGGGATTGGGATACGCAGTATCTT. It encodes CASSPRRRDWDTQYL.

This clonotype occurred many times. This chain links TRBV24-1 with TRBJ1-4; 10 bases fit TRBD1. The germline V gene encodes CDR1 KGHDR and CDR2 SFDVKD. The CDR3 has 16 residues. The V gene end was trimmed by 5 bases and the J gene end by 5 bases; junction bases not matched to a gene: 7. Here the CDR3 DNA reads TGTGCCACCAGTGGCGGGACAGGGGATTGGAATGAAAAACTGTTTTTT. This translates into CATSGGTGDWNEKLFF.

This chain uses TRBV9 with TRBJ2-1; D may be TRBD2 (6 bases). Germline CDR1 is SGDLS and CDR2 is YYNGEE. Trimming removed 0 bases from V and 8 bases from J, with 12 bases in between. There are 14 residues in the CDR3. In DNA, the CDR3 is TGTGCCAGCAGCGTAGAATCGGGGGTTGATGAGCAGTTCTTC. It yields the protein CASSVESGVDEQFF.

This chain links TRBV5-1 with TRBJ1-3; 8 bases map to TRBD1. CDR1 and CDR2 from the germline V gene are SGHRS and YFSETQ. V was clipped by 4 bases and J by 0 bases; unmatched bases: 6. The CDR3 totals 16 residues. This chain's CDR3 is CASSPTGASSGNTIYF. As DNA, the CDR3 is TGCGCCAGCAGCCCGACAGGGGCCAGCTCTGGAAACACCATATATTTT.

This clonotype has ten or more counts. The genes are TRBV7-9 and TRBJ2-7, with 8 bases matching TRBD2. Germline assignment: CDR1 SEHNR and CDR2 FQNEAQ (reference sequence). V gave up 1 base and J gave up 5 bases; unmatched junction bases: 7. The CDR3 spans 15 residues. DNA of the CDR3: TGTGCCAGCAGCTTAGGAGCGGGAGACCCTCACGAGCAGTACTTC. Its protein product is CASSLGAGDPHEQYF.

This clonotype appeared once. The germline gene is not matched at one end of the junction; a read error may be the cause. The chain links TRBV18 to TRBJ1-3, with D possibly TRBD1 on 6 matching bases. The CDR3 loop spans 17 amino acids. Germline CDR1 and CDR2: KGHSH and LQKENI. CDR3 region: CASSPLRGHNSGNTVYF. The CDR3 DNA is TGTGCCAGCTCACCACTTCGGGGGCACAACTCTGGAAACACCGTATATTTT. The variable domain in full, completed from reference TRBV18 and TRBJ1-3, reads NAGVMQNPRHLVRRRGQEARLRCSPMKGHSHVYWYRQLPEEGLKFMVYLQKENIIDESGMPKERFSAEFPKEGPSILRIQQVVRGDSAAYFCASSPLRGHNSGNTVYFGEGSWLTVV.

This clonotype has a count of ten or more. V gene TRBV6-2 or TRBV6-3 combines with J gene TRBJ1-5; D gene unclear. Germline CDR1 and CDR2: MNHEY and SVGEGT. The CDR3 runs to 15 residues. V lost 2 bases to trimming and J lost 0 bases, with 8 bases between them. The CDR3 nucleotides read TGTGCCAGCAGTTACGTAGACCTTAGCAATCAGCCCCAGCATTTT. Translation gives CASSYVDLSNQPQHF.

This clonotype has ten or more counts. The chain joins TRBV28 to TRBJ1-5; TRBD1 aligns across 9 bases. Germline trimming cut 5 bases from V and 5 bases from J; bases unmatched to any gene: 10. Germline V lookup: CDR1 MDHEN, CDR2 SYDVKM. CDR3 size: 16 residues. CDR3 sequence: CASSLPLWDRDQPQHF. In DNA, the CDR3 is TGTGCCAGCAGTCTCCCCCTGTGGGACAGGGATCAGCCCCAGCATTTT.

The rearrangement uses TRBV12-3 or TRBV12-4 and TRBJ2-7, with TRBD1 identical over 7 bases. The J segment lost 3 bases and the V segment lost 5 bases, leaving 4 bases of the junction unmatched. CDR3 length equals 13 residues. The CDR3 loop is CASSQGQNYEQYF. CDR3 DNA sequence: TGTGCCAGCAGTCAGGGACAGAACTACGAGCAGTACTTC.

This clonotype was counted ten times or more. The gene calls are TRBV6-1 and TRBJ1-2; the match to TRBD1 covers 8 bases. The V segment lost 7 bases and the J segment 6 bases; nucleotides outside the gene matches: 7. CDR1 and CDR2 (germline): MNHNS, SASEGT. The CDR3 has 13 residues. In DNA form, the CDR3 reads TGTGCCAGCACCGGACAGGGCCGGCATGGCTACACCTTC. This translates into CASTGQGRHGYTF.

This clonotype was detected many times. The V gene is TRBV20-1, the J gene TRBJ2-1; 10 positions match TRBD2. Germline CDR1 and CDR2: DFQATT and SNEGSKA (reference sequence). This CDR3 contains 14 residues. J gave up 5 bases and V 6 bases, and 7 bases lay outside the gene matches. CDR3 nucleotides: TGCAGTGCCGAACTAGCGGGAATTCACAATGAGCAGTTCTTC. It is translated as CSAELAGIHNEQFF.

This clonotype was recorded at least ten times. This chain connects TRBV3-1 to TRBJ1-2; D possibly corresponds to TRBD1 (5 bases). This CDR3 is 14 amino acids long. In germline, CDR1 is LGHDT, CDR2 YNNKEL (reference sequence). Trimming shortened V by 4 bases and J by 8 bases, and 17 bases separated the two germline ends. The DNA for the CDR3 is TGTGCCAGCAGCCCCCGCAGGGCAGAAGGAGGCTACACCTTC. This encodes CASSPRRAEGGYTF.

This clonotype was recorded at least ten times. Mismatch with germline at one junction end may stem from a read error. The chain has TRBV7-9 and TRBJ2-3; no definite D call. CDR1 and CDR2 (germline): SEHNR, FQNEAQ (reference sequence). The CDR3 runs to 14 residues. The CDR3 spells CASSVAGSTDTQYF. CDR3 coding DNA: TGTGCCAGCAGCGTAGCTGGTAGCACAGATACGCAGTATTTT.

The table lists this clonotype with a count of one. The genes are TRBV5-1 and TRBJ2-5; the D call may be TRBD1 or TRBD2 (6 bases each). The CDR3 covers 16 residues. Trimming pared 6 bases from V and 4 bases from J, leaving 22 bases between. Germline CDR1 is SGHRS and CDR2 is YFSETQ. In DNA form, the CDR3 reads TGCGCCAGCAACTACGGGGGCGACCTTCGAGGAGAGACCCAGTACTTC. Translation: CASNYGGDLRGETQYF.

This clonotype was seen many times. V and J are TRBV18 and TRBJ2-1; D tentatively reads TRBD1 or TRBD2 (5 bases each). Trimming removed 5 bases from V and 2 bases from J, with 16 bases in between. From germline, CDR1 is KGHSH and CDR2 LQKENI. The CDR3 loop spans 16 amino acids. The CDR3, as DNA: TGTGCCAGCTCATACGCCGGGGCCGGAGCCTACAATGAGCAGTTCTTC. Residues: CASSYAGAGAYNEQFF.

The chain uses TRBV7-9 and TRBJ2-3; TRBD1 aligns across 9 bases. Unmatched junction bases numbered 8, after V lost 5 bases and J lost 5 bases. Germline-derived CDR1 and CDR2 are SEHNR and FQNEAQ (reference sequence). This CDR3 is built from 15 residues. CDR3 nucleotides: TGTGCCAGCAGCCCGACCGGACAGGGGAAAGATACGCAGTATTTT. Its protein is CASSPTGQGKDTQYF.

This clonotype has only one observation. Given a much more abundant clone one base away, this may be a read error. The chain links TRBV7-9 to TRBJ1-1; maybe TRBD1 (5 bases). V dropped 5 bases and J dropped 2 bases, with 12 bases sitting between them. CDR1 is SEHNR, CDR2 FQNEAQ, per germline (reference sequence). CDR3 size: 14 residues. CDR3 region: CASSEQVSNTEAFF. CDR3 in DNA: TGTGCCAGCAGCGAACAGGTTTCTAACACTGAAGCTTTCTTT. Supplemented by reference TRBV7-9 and TRBJ1-1, the full variable domain reads DTGVSQNPRHKITKRGQNVTFRCDPISEHNRLYWYRQTLGQGPEFLTYFQNEAQLEKSRLLSDRFSAERPKGSFSTLEIQRTEQGDSAMYLCASSEQVSNTEAFFGQGTRLTVV.

About this clonotype itself: This may be a read error: a much more frequent sequence differs by one nucleotide. No conserved phenylalanine or tryptophan is present at the end of the CDR3, so a read error is the likely explanation. This chain uses TRBV29-1 with TRBJ1-5, with D maybe TRBD1 (6 bases). V lost 7 bases to trimming and J lost 5 bases, with 18 bases between them. This CDR3 contains 14 residues. Germline CDR1 SQVTM, CDR2 ANQGSEA. The CDR3 DNA reads TGCAGCGCAGCCCAGGGGCCGACGGATCAGCCCCAGCATTCT. Protein product: CSAAQGPTDQPQHS.

This clonotype was picked up many times. This chain connects TRBV20-1 to TRBJ2-4; 8 nucleotides line up with TRBD2. Germline V gene sequence: CDR1 DFQATT, CDR2 SNEGSKA (reference sequence). V shed 2 bases and J 8 bases; nucleotides not matched to a gene: 5. This CDR3 has 13 residues. DNA for the CDR3: TGCAGTGCTAGACGGGGGGGTGGGGACATTCAGTACTTC. Residues: CSARRGGGDIQYF.

The table lists this clonotype with a few counts. The gene calls are TRBV4-1 and TRBJ1-2; TRBD1 agrees at 7 bases. Germline V lookup: CDR1 MGHRA, CDR2 YSYEKL. CDR3 length: 16 amino acids. The junction had 8 bases not matched to a gene; V was cut back by 1 base and J by 3 bases. The CDR3: CASSQAQGLTDYGYTF. The CDR3 DNA follows: TGCGCCAGCAGCCAAGCACAGGGGTTGACGGACTATGGCTACACCTTC.

This clonotype was counted ten times or more. The chain is built from TRBV6-1 and TRBJ1-3; D unresolved. Trimming cost V 1 base and J 0 bases, with 10 bases left between them. CDR1 and CDR2 (germline): MNHNS, SASEGT. The CDR3 is 16 residues long. CDR3 nucleotide sequence: TGTGCCAGCAGTGAAGGACTCGGCAACTCTGGAAACACCATATATTTT. Its protein product is CASSEGLGNSGNTIYF.

This clonotype was detected ten times or more. The gene calls are TRBV6-1 and TRBJ1-2; D is perhaps TRBD1 (5 bases). Germline CDR1 MNHNS, CDR2 SASEGT. Trimming pared 10 bases from V and 8 bases from J, leaving 23 bases between. This CDR3 region has 14 residues. CDR3 residues: CATRDGVVSGGYTF. The CDR3 DNA follows: TGTGCCACTCGGGACGGAGTAGTATCCGGGGGCTACACCTTC.

The V and J genes are TRBV5-1 and TRBJ2-3; TRBD1 might be the D (6 bases). V lost 0 bases and J 6 bases, leaving 11 bases between the germline ends. CDR1 is SGHRS and CDR2 is YFSETQ in the germline V gene. This CDR3 has 14 amino acids. CDR3 DNA sequence: TGCGCCAGCAGCTTGGTGGTGGGGGCGGATACGCAGTATTTT. It is translated as CASSLVVGADTQYF.

This clonotype was found a few times. The rearrangement joins TRBV5-4 to TRBJ2-3; 7 bases fit TRBD2. From germline, CDR1 is SGHNT and CDR2 YYREEE (reference sequence). The V segment lost 0 bases and the J segment 3 bases; nucleotides outside the gene matches: 4. The CDR3 consists of 15 residues. CDR3 sequence: CASSLGSGVTDTQYF. As DNA, the CDR3 is TGTGCCAGCAGCTTGGGGAGCGGGGTAACAGATACGCAGTATTTT.